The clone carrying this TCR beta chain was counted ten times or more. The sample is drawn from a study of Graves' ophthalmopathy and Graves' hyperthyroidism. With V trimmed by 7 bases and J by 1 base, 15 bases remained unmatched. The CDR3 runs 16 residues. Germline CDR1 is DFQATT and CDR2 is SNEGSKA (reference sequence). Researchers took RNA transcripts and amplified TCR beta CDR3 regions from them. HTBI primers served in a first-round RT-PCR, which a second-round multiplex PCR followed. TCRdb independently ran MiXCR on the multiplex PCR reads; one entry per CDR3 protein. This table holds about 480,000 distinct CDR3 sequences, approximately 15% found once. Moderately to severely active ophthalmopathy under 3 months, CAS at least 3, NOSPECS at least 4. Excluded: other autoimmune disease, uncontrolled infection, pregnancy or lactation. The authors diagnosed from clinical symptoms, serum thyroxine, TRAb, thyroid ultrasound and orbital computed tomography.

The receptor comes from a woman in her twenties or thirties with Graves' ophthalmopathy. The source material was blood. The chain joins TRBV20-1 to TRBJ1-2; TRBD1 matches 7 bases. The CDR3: CSGRLSSGQLNYGYTF. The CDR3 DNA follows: TGCAGTGGCCGACTGAGTTCGGGACAGCTTAACTATGGCTACACCTTC.